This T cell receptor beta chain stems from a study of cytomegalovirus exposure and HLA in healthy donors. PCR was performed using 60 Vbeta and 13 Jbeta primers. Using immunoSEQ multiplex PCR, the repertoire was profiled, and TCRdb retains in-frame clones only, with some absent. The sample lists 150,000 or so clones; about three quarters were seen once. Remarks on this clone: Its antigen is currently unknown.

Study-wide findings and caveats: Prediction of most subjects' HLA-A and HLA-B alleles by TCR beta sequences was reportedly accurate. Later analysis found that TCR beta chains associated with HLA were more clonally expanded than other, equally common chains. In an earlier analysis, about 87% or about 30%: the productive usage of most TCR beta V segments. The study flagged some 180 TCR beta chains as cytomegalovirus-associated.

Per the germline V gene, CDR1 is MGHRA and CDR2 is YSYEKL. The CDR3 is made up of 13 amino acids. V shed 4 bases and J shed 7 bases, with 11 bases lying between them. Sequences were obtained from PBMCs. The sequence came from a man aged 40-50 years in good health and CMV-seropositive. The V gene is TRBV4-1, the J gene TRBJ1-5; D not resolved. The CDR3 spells CASSPQVFQPQHF. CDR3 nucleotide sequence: TGCGCCAGCAGCCCCCAGGTCTTCCAGCCCCAGCATTTT.